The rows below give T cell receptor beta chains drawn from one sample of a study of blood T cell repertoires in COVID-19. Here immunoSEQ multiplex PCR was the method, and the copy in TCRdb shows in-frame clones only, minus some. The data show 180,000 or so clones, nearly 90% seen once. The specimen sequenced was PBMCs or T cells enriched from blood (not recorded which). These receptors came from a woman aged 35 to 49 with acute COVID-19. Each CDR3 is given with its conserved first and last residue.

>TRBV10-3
CAISESGNQETQYF
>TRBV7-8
CASSSSGQPNTEAFF
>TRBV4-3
CASSQESGGGGYTF
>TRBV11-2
CASSLGGRSNQPQHF
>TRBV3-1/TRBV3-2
CASSYGGAEQFF
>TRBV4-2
CASSQEAGAAYGYTF
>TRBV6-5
CASSSPGGTQYF
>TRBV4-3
CASSPGLSNTGELFF
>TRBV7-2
CASRLQGTAGNTIYF
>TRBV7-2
CASSLEQGAREQYF
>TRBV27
CASTLRGEQFF